The sequence of this T cell receptor (beta chain) was determined in a study of cytomegalovirus exposure and HLA in healthy donors. Findings and limits, study-wide: A later analysis reportedly identified an Asian-associated ancestry cluster as carrying fewer N-insertions than the roughly 670-donor mean. Cytomegalovirus-associated status was assigned to 164 TCR beta chains.

J gave up 2 bases and V 6 bases, and 5 bases lay outside the gene matches. CDR3 length equals 14 residues. Germline CDR1 MNHEY, CDR2 SMNVEV (reference sequence). Concerning this clone itself: What it recognizes is unknown.

PCR involved 60 Vbeta and 13 Jbeta primers. Using immunoSEQ multiplex PCR, the repertoire was profiled, and TCRdb retains in-frame clones only, with some absent. This listing includes under 250,000 clones. The chain links TRBV27 to TRBJ1-2; 8 bases map to TRBD1. Sequencing was carried out using PBMCs. The TCR comes from a girl aged 2-15 years in good health and CMV-seropositive. The CDR3 bases are TGTGCCAGCAGACAGGGGGAATGGAACTATGGCTACACCTTC. It translates to CASRQGEWNYGYTF.